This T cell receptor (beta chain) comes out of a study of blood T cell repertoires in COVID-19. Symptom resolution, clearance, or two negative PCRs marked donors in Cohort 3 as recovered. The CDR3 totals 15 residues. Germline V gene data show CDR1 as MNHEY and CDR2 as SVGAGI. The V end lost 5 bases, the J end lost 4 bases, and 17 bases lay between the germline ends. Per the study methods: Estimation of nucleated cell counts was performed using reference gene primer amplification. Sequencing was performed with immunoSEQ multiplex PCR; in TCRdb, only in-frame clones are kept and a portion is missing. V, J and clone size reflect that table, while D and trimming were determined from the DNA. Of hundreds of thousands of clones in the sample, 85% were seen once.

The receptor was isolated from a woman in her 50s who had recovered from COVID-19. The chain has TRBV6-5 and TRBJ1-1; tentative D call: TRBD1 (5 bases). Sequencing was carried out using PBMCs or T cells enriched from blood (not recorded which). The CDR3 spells CASSPPPGLGTEAFF. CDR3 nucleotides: TGTGCCAGCAGTCCCCCCCCAGGGCTGGGCACTGAAGCTTTCTTT.